The TCR beta chain described here comes from a study of CD4 T cells in relation to SARS-CoV-2 and coronaviruses. Study details: Median patient age was nearly 40 years, spanning 21 to 72 years. Convalescent patients were 8 males and 4 females; two were Hispanic.

About this clone itself: Its antigen is as yet unknown.

Clones were sequenced by immunoSEQ multiplex PCR, and TCRdb holds only the in-frame ones, with some missing. This table holds approximately 60,000 clones, about 91% found once. CD4 enrichment then naive enrichment separated naive from memory CD4+ cells. Broader study findings: Memory recall responses, not primary responses primed in culture, are what the assay detects.

The CDR3 spans 18 residues. V lost 0 bases to trimming and J lost 4 bases; unmatched junction nucleotides: 7. The germline V gene has CDR1 KGHSH and CDR2 LQKENI. The source is an adult with COVID-19. Sequencing used naive CD4+ T cells from PBMCs. Subset described: naive CD4+ T cells isolated by negative enrichment. J is TRBJ2-2 and V is TRBV18, with 11 bases lining up with TRBD2. The CDR3 DNA is TGTGCCAGCTCACCACCATATGGACTAGCGGGCCGCACCGGGGAGCTGTTTTTT. The encoded protein is CASSPPYGLAGRTGELFF.